The 24 T cell receptor beta chains given below trace back to one sample, sequenced in a study of shared clonotypes between healthy human individuals. Sequencing used immunoSEQ multiplex PCR; TCRdb keeps in-frame clones, though not all of them. The sample holds about 2.3 million clones; 80% to 95% are singletons and the top ten take 0.39%. The specimen sequenced was naive CD4+ T cells from PBMCs. Subset indicated: CD45RA+ positively selected. All receptors come from a man between 18 and 29 years old in good health. Some clones in this sample may be carry-over from other donors' samples.

The chain employs TRBV9 and TRBJ1-5, with D unclear. The CDR3 is 15 residues long. Per the germline V gene, CDR1 is SGDLS and CDR2 is YYNGEE. V was trimmed by 3 bases and J by 3 bases, leaving 13 bases between them. CDR3 in amino acids: CASSEGWGTNQPQHF. The DNA of the CDR3 is TGTGCCAGCAGCGAGGGATGGGGAACCAATCAGCCCCAGCATTTT.

The chain couples TRBV6-5 to TRBJ2-7; the D is unclear. Deletions cut 5 bases from V and 0 bases from J, with 11 bases between. The CDR3 loop spans 14 amino acids. Germline assignment: CDR1 MNHEY and CDR2 SVGAGI. CDR3 region: CASSVLADSYEQYF. As DNA, the CDR3 is TGTGCCAGCAGTGTCTTGGCGGACTCCTACGAGCAGTACTTC.

About this clone itself: The sample holds other DNA sequences that translate to the same CDR3. The chain employs TRBV7-2 and TRBJ1-2; no clear D gene. Trimming stripped 5 bases from V and 0 bases from J, with 4 bases between. Germline-derived CDR1 and CDR2 are SGHTA and FQGNSA. CDR3 length: 12 amino acids. CDR3 amino acids: CASSPSNYGYTF. DNA for the CDR3: TGTGCCAGCAGCCCTTCTAACTATGGCTACACCTTC.

The chain uses TRBV27 and TRBJ1-4; TRBD1 is a possible D gene (6 bases). CDR3 length: 16 amino acids. Looked up from germline, CDR1 is MNHEY and CDR2 is SMNVEV (reference sequence). Trimming removed 2 bases at V and 10 bases at J, with 20 bases between. The CDR3 loop reads CASSLGSYRVGVKLFF. The CDR3 DNA reads as TGTGCCAGCAGTTTAGGATCCTACAGGGTCGGGGTAAAACTGTTTTTT.

This clone turned up a few times. The chain combines TRBV7-9 with TRBJ2-7, with D perhaps matching TRBD2 (6 bases). The CDR3 covers 13 residues. The ends were cut back, 5 bases at V and 6 bases at J, with 14 bases in the middle. The germline V gene encodes CDR1 SEHNR and CDR2 FQNEAQ (reference sequence). The CDR3 DNA reads TGTGCCAGCAGCCCGGGAGCCTTGGGCGAGCAGTACTTC. This gives the protein CASSPGALGEQYF.

The rearrangement links TRBV7-2 to TRBJ2-5, with 9 bases fitting TRBD2. Germline CDR1 SGHTA, CDR2 FQGNSA. V gave up 5 bases and J gave up 5 bases; unmatched junction bases: 6. The CDR3 spans 14 residues. The DNA for the CDR3 is TGTGCCAGCAGCCCCATAGCGGGAGTGGAGACCCAGTACTTC. Encoded protein: CASSPIAGVETQYF.

The chain is built from TRBV7-3 and TRBJ2-3; D perhaps matches TRBD2 (6 bases). V lost 5 bases to trimming and J lost 0 bases, with 15 bases between them. This CDR3 region has 16 residues. The germline gives CDR1 SGHTA, CDR2 FQGTGA. CDR3 in amino acids: CASSPQRASSTDTQYF. CDR3 DNA sequence: TGTGCCAGCAGCCCCCAGCGGGCCTCTAGCACAGATACGCAGTATTTT.

The chain carries TRBV7-9 and TRBJ1-3; no definite D call. V gave up 1 base and J gave up 9 bases, with 10 bases separating them. The CDR3 extends over 13 amino acids. Germline CDR1 and CDR2: SEHNR and FQNEAQ (reference sequence). CDR3 amino acids: CASSLEPRSTIYF. In DNA, the CDR3 is TGTGCCAGCAGCTTAGAACCCAGGAGCACCATATATTTT.

The V and J genes are TRBV9 and TRBJ1-1; possible D gene TRBD1, 5 bases. The CDR3 is made up of 17 amino acids. Germline V CDR1 and CDR2: SGDLS, YYNGEE. Trimming shortened V by 0 bases and J by 4 bases, and 19 bases separated the two germline ends. The CDR3 spells CASSVVGSGPGGTEAFF. DNA of the CDR3: TGTGCCAGCAGCGTAGTTGGTTCGGGCCCGGGGGGCACTGAAGCTTTCTTT.

This clone was detected once. V gene TRBV19 combines with J gene TRBJ2-2, with 10 bases lining up with TRBD2. The CDR3 spans 15 residues. In germline, CDR1 is LNHDA, CDR2 SQIVND (reference sequence). The J segment lost 4 bases and the V segment lost 5 bases, leaving 4 bases of the junction unmatched. CDR3 region: CASSGAGGGTGELFF. The CDR3 DNA is TGTGCCAGTAGTGGAGCGGGAGGGGGCACCGGGGAGCTGTTTTTT.

This sequence joins TRBV7-9 and TRBJ1-4; 8 bases line up with TRBD1. This CDR3 spans 14 amino acids. The V gene's germline CDR1 is SEHNR and CDR2 FQNEAQ (reference sequence). V shed 4 bases and J 4 bases; nucleotides not matched to a gene: 2. The DNA of the CDR3 is TGTGCCAGCAGCTCGACAGGGGTTAATGAAAAACTGTTTTTT. Amino acids: CASSSTGVNEKLFF.

The chain joins TRBV28 to TRBJ1-1, with a tentative D call TRBD1 (6 bases). With 6 bases removed from V and 3 bases from J, the gap between germline ends came to 23 bases. The V gene's germline CDR1 is MDHEN and CDR2 SYDVKM. This CDR3 has 17 amino acids. DNA for the CDR3: TGTGCCAGCAGACCTCAGCTAGGGGGAGGGGTGGACACTGAAGCTTTCTTT. Translated, it gives CASRPQLGGGVDTEAFF.

The chain employs TRBV11-3 and TRBJ2-1; D gene uncertain. Germline lookup yields CDR1 SGHNT and CDR2 YENEEA. Trimming took off 4 bases at V and 9 bases at J, with 13 bases between the two ends. CDR3 size: 13 residues. In nucleotides, the CDR3 is TGTGCCAGCAGCTCCACCGCCACGAGTGAGCAGTTCTTC. It codes for CASSSTATSEQFF. The full variable domain, in which reference TRBV11-3 and TRBJ2-1 provide the parts outside the CDR3, is EAGVVQSPRYKIIEKKQPVAFWCNPISGHNTLYWYLQNLGQGPELLIRYENEEAVDDSQLPKDRFSAERLKGVDSTLKIQPAELGDSAVYLCASSSTATSEQFFGPGTRLTVL.

The V gene is TRBV19, the J gene TRBJ1-2; D possibly corresponds to TRBD1 (5 bases). The length of the CDR3 is 14 residues. CDR1 is LNHDA, CDR2 SQIVND, per germline (reference sequence). Trimming took 6 bases from V and 5 from J, leaving 16 bases between them. The CDR3 here is CASRWGMVPYGYTF. The CDR3 DNA reads TGTGCCAGTAGATGGGGGATGGTACCGTATGGCTACACCTTC.

The J gene is TRBJ1-2, the V gene TRBV29-1; perhaps TRBD1 as D (6 bases). Trimming took off 6 bases at V and 1 base at J, with 18 bases between the two ends. Germline CDR1 reads SQVTM; CDR2 reads ANQGSEA. The CDR3 is made up of 15 amino acids. Here the CDR3 reads CSVQGSANVNYGYTF. CDR3 sequence (DNA): TGCAGCGTCCAGGGGAGCGCGAATGTTAACTATGGCTACACCTTC.

The chain is built from TRBV12-5 and TRBJ2-2; unclear D gene. Germline V CDR1 and CDR2: LGHNT, FRNRAP. With 0 bases removed from V and 7 bases from J, the gap between germline ends came to 3 bases. This CDR3 is 12 amino acids long. The DNA of the CDR3 is TGTGCTAGTGGTTTGGTGGGCGGGGAGCTGTTTTTT. It yields the protein CASGLVGGELFF.

This chain links TRBV5-8 with TRBJ2-2, with D tentatively TRBD2 (5 bases). The V gene's germline CDR1 is SGHTS and CDR2 YDEGEE. The CDR3 has 15 amino acids. The V end lost 1 base, the J end lost 7 bases, and 14 bases lay between the germline ends. CDR3 protein: CASSLRTSLVGELFF. CDR3 nucleotides: TGTGCCAGCAGCTTGAGAACTAGTCTTGTCGGGGAGCTGTTTTTT. Filled out from reference TRBV5-8 and TRBJ2-2, the complete variable domain reads EAGVTQSPTHLIKTRGQQATLRCSPISGHTSVYWYQQALGLGLQFLLWYDEGEERNRGNFPPRFSGRQFPNYSSELNVNALELEDSALYLCASSLRTSLVGELFFGEGSRLTVL.

V is TRBV28 and J is TRBJ2-1; 14 bases fit TRBD2. The length of the CDR3 is 15 residues. J was trimmed by 8 bases and V by 6 bases; bases with no gene match: 6. Germline-derived CDR1 and CDR2 are MDHEN and SYDVKM. The CDR3 here is CASRLGLAGVYEQFF. In DNA, the CDR3 is TGTGCCAGCAGATTGGGACTAGCGGGAGTGTATGAGCAGTTCTTC.

The CDR3 DNA reads TGTGCCTGGAGTCCACCAGTGGGGGGGGTAGCTTTCTTT. This encodes CAWSPPVGGVAFF. The chain uses TRBV30 and TRBJ1-1; D is possibly TRBD1 (5 bases). CDR3 length: 13 residues. CDR1 is GTSNPN, CDR2 SVGIG, per germline (reference sequence). With 2 bases removed from V and 10 bases from J, the gap between germline ends came to 17 bases.

The count of this clone is one. This chain connects TRBV12-2 to TRBJ2-1; TRBD2, the table's D call, was not compared with the DNA. TRBV12-2 is flagged as a pseudogene. This CDR3 is 18 amino acids long. The CDR3 coding sequence is TGTGCAAGTCGCTCGGGGAGGGCTAGCGGGAGTGAAAACAATGAGCAGTTCTTC. Protein product: CASRSGRASGSENNEQFF.

The V gene is TRBV5-1, the J gene TRBJ1-4; D may be TRBD1 (5 bases). In germline, CDR1 is SGHRS, CDR2 YFSETQ. The CDR3 contains 14 residues. V lost 1 base and J lost 12, with 16 bases in between. The CDR3 region is CASSLTGGSVELFF. CDR3 in DNA: TGCGCCAGCAGCTTGACAGGAGGGTCTGTGGAACTGTTTTTT.

The genes are TRBV9 and TRBJ2-1; D remains ambiguous. The V gene lost 1 base and the J gene lost 2 bases, with 13 bases spanning the gap. In germline, CDR1 is SGDLS, CDR2 YYNGEE. The CDR3 is made up of 16 amino acids. The DNA of the CDR3 is TGTGCCAGCAGCGTAATGCCCTCCTTTACCTACAATGAGCAGTTCTTC. Protein product: CASSVMPSFTYNEQFF.

Remarks on this clone: Other DNA sequences of this sample code for an identical CDR3. The gene calls are TRBV18 and TRBJ2-5, with a possible D match to TRBD2 (6 bases). The CDR3 is made up of 12 amino acids. The ends were cut back, 3 bases at V and 5 bases at J, with 7 bases in the middle. Germline values: CDR1 KGHSH, CDR2 LQKENI. This CDR3 reads CASSPRGETQYF. The CDR3 nucleotides are TGTGCCAGCTCACCCCGGGGGGAGACCCAGTACTTC.

The V call is TRBV7-9, the J call TRBJ2-7; TRBD2 agrees at 7 bases. Unmatched junction bases numbered 12, after V lost 5 bases and J lost 2 bases. Per germline, CDR1 SEHNR and CDR2 FQNEAQ (reference sequence). The CDR3 has 16 residues. CDR3 in DNA: TGTGCCAGCAGCCTTCGCCGGGCTAGCGGTGCCTACGAGCAGTACTTC. Its protein product is CASSLRRASGAYEQYF.